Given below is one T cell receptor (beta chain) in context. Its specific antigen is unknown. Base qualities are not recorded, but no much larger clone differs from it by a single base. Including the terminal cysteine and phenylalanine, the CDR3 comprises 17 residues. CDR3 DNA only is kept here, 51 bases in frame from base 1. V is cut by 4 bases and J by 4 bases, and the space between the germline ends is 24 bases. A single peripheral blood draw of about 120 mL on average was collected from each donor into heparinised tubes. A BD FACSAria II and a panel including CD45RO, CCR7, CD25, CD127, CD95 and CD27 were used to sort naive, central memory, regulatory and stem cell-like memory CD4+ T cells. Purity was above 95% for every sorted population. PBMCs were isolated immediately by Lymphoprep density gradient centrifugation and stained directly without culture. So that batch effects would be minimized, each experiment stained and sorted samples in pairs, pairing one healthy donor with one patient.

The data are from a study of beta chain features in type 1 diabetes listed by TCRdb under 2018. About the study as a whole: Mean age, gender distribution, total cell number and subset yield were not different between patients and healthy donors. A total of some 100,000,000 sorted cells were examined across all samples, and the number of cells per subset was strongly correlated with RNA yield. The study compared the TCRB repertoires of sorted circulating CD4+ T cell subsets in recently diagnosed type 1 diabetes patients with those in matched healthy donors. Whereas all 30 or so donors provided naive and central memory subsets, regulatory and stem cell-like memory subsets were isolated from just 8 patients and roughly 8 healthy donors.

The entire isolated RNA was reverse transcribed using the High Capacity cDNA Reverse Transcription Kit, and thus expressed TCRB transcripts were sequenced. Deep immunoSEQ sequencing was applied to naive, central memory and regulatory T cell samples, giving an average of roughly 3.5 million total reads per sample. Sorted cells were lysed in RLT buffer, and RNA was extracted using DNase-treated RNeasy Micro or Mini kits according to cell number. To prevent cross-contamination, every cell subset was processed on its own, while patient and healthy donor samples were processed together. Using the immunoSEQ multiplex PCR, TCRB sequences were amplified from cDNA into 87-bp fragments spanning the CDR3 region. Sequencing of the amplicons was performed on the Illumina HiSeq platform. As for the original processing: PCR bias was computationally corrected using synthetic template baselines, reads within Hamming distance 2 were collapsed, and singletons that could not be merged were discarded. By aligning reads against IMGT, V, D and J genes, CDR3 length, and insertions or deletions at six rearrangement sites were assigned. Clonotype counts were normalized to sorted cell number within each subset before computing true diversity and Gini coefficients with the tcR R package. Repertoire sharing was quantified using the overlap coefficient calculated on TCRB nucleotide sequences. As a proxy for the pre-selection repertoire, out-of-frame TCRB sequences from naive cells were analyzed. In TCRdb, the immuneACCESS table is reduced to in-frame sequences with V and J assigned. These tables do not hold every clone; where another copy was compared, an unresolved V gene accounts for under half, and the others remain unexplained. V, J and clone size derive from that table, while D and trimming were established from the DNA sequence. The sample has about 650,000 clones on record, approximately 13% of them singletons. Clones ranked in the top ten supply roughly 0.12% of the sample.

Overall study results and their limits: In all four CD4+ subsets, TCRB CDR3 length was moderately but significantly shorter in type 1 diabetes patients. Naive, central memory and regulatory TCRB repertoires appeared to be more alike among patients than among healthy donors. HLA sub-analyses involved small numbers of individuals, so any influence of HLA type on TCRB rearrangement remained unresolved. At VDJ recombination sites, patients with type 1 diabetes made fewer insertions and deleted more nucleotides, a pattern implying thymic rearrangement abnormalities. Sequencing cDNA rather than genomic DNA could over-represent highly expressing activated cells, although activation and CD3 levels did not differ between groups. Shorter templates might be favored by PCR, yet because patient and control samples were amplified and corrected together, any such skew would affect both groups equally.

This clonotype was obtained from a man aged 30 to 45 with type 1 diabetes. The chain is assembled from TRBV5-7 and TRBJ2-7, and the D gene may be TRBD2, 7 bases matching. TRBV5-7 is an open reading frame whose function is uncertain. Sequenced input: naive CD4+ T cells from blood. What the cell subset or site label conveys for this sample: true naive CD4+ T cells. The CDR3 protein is CASSREEARGKVYEQYF. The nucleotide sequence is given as TGTGCCAGCAGCCGGGAGGAGGCCAGGGGCAAGGTATACGAGCAGTACTTC.